This TCR beta chain emerged from a study of cytomegalovirus exposure and HLA in healthy donors. Trimming at V came to 3 bases and at J to 6 bases, leaving 8 bases not matched to a gene. The CDR3 is 16 residues long. Per the germline V gene, CDR1 is MNHEY and CDR2 is SMNVEV (reference sequence). Donors came from a validation cohort of some 130 subjects, distinct from the first 666-subject cohort. Study-wide findings and caveats: TCR clusters originating in the first cohort tended to co-occur in the roughly 120 validation repertoires, according to a later analysis.

About this clone itself: Antigen: not known.

Clones were sequenced by immunoSEQ multiplex PCR, and TCRdb holds only the in-frame ones, with some missing. The sample lists 150,000 to 250,000 clones, around 84% occurring once. The chain links TRBV27 to TRBJ2-3, with 11 bases matching TRBD2. What was sequenced was PBMCs. This clonotype was sampled from a woman aged 25-40 years in good health and CMV-seropositive. CDR3: CASSFPGVAGGDTQYF. The CDR3 nucleotides are TGTGCCAGCAGTTTTCCCGGGGTAGCGGGAGGGGATACGCAGTATTTT.